The clone carrying this T cell receptor beta chain is a singleton in its sample. The data derive from a study of blood T cell repertoires in COVID-19. Germline V gene sequence: CDR1 SGHKS, CDR2 YYEKEE (reference sequence). This CDR3 has 16 residues. V lost 1 base, J lost 6 bases, and 14 bases lay in between. Followed over time, Seattle patients had been enrolled while infection was active. Repertoires were generated with immunoSEQ multiplex PCR, while TCRdb's copy carries only in-frame clones and drops some. The sample yields some 69,000 clones, about 92% seen once. The chain joins TRBV5-5 to TRBJ1-6; D gene uncertain. This TCR was sampled from a man aged 50-59 years with COVID-19, enrolled during active disease. Source material: peripheral blood. The CDR3 reads CASSLWLGQSNSPLHF. The CDR3 region has the DNA TGTGCCAGCAGCTTGTGGCTTGGGCAGAGTAATTCACCCCTCCACTTT. Variable domain in full (rest from reference TRBV5-5 and TRBJ1-6): DAGVTQSPTHLIKTRGQQVTLRCSPISGHKSVSWYQQVLGQGPQFIFQYYEKEERGRGNFPDRFSARQFPNYSSELNVNALLLGDSALYLCASSLWLGQSNSPLHFGNGTRLTVT.